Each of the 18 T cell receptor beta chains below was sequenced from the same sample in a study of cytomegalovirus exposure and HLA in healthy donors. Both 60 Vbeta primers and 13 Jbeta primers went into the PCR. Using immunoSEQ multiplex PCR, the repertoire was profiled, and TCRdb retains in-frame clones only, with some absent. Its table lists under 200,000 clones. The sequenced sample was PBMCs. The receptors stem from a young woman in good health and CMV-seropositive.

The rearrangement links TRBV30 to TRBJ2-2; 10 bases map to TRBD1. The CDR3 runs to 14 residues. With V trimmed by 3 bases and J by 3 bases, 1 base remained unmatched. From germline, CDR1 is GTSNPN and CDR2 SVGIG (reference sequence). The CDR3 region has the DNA TGTGCCTGGAGGGGGACAGGGGACACCGGGGAGCTGTTTTTT. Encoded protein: CAWRGTGDTGELFF.

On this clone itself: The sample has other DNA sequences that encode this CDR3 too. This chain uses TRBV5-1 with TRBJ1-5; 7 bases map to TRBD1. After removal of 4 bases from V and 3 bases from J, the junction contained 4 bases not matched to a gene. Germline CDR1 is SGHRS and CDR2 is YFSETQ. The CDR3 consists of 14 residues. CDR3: CASSPGQVNQPQHF. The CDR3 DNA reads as TGCGCCAGCAGCCCTGGACAGGTCAATCAGCCCCAGCATTTT.

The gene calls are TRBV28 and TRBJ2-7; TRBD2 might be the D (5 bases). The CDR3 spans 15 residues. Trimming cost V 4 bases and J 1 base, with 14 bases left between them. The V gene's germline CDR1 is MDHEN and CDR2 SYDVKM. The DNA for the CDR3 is TGTGCCAGCAGTTCCACTAGTGTTGGGTCCTACGAGCAGTACTTC. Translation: CASSSTSVGSYEQYF.

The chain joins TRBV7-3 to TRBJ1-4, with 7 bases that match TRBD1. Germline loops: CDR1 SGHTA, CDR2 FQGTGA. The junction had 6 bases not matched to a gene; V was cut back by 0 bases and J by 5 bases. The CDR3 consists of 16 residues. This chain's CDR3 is CASSLTLTGLNEKLFF. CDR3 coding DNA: TGTGCCAGCAGCTTAACGTTGACAGGGCTAAATGAAAAACTGTTTTTT.

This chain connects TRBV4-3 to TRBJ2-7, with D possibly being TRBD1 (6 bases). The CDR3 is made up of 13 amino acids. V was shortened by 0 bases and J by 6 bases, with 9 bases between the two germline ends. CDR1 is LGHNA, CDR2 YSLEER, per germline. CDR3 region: CASSQDRGVEQYF. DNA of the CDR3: TGCGCCAGCAGCCAAGACAGGGGTGTCGAGCAGTACTTC.

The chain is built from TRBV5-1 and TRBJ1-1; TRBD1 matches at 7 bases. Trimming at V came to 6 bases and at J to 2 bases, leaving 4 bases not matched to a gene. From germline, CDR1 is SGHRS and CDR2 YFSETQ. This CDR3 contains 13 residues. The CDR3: CASNRDSNTEAFF. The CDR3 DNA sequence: TGCGCCAGCAACCGGGACAGCAACACTGAAGCTTTCTTT.

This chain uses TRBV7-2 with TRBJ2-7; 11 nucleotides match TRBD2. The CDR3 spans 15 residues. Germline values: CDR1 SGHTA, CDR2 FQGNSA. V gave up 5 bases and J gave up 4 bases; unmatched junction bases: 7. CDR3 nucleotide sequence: TGTGCCAGCAGCCCGCCGGGACTAGCGGCTTACGAGCAGTACTTC. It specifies CASSPPGLAAYEQYF.

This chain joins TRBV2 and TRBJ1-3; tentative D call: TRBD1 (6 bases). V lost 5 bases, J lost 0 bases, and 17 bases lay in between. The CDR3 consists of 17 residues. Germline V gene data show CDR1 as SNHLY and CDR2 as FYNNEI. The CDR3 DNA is TGTGCCAGCAGTCGACGGACAGCCCGTTTCTCTGGAAACACCATATATTTT. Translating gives CASSRRTARFSGNTIYF.

The CDR3 nucleotides are TGCGCCAGCAGCTTGGCCCCGGGTCACCCGAGCGACGAGCAGTACTTC. It encodes CASSLAPGHPSDEQYF. The chain employs TRBV5-1 and TRBJ2-7, with D unresolved. CDR3 length: 16 residues. The germline CDR1 and CDR2 sequences are SGHRS and YFSETQ. V was clipped by 0 bases and J by 5 bases, with 18 bases between them.

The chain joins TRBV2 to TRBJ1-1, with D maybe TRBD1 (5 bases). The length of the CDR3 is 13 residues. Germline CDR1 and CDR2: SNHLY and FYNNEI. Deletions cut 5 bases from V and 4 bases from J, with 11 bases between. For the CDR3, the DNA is TGTGCCAGCAGTCGCCGGGACTTCACTGAAGCTTTCTTT. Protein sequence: CASSRRDFTEAFF.

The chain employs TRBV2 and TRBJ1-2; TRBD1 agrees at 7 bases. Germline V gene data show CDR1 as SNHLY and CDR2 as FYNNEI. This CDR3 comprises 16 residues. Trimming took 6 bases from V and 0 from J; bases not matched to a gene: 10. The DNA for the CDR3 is TGTGCCAGCAGCCTAGAAGGACAGGTCACTAACTATGGCTACACCTTC. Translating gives CASSLEGQVTNYGYTF. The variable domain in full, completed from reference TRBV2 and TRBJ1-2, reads EPEVTQTPSHQVTQMGQEVILRCVPISNHLYFYWYRQILGQKVEFLVSFYNNEISEKSEIFDDQFSVERPDGSNFTLKIRSTKLEDSAMYFCASSLEGQVTNYGYTFGSGTRLTVV.

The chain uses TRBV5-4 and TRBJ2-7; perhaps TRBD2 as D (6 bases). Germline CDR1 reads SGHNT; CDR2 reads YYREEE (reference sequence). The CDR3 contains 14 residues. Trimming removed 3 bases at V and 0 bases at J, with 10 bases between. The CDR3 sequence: CASSWGDFSYEQYF. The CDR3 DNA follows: TGTGCCAGCAGCTGGGGGGACTTCTCCTACGAGCAGTACTTC.

CDR3 nucleotide sequence: TGTGCCAGCAGCGTATTAGCAGAATCGGGGCCCCAGCATTTT. Its translation: CASSVLAESGPQHF. The chain carries TRBV9 and TRBJ1-5; D is uncertain. CDR3 length: 14 residues. CDR1 SGDLS and CDR2 YYNGEE come from the germline V gene. Trimming removed 1 base from V and 9 bases from J, with 14 bases in between.

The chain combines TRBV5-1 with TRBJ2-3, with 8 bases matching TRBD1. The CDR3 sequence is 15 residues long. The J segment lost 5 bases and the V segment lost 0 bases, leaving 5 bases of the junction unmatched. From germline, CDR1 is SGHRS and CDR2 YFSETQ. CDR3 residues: CASSLGGRGQDTQYF. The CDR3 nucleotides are TGCGCCAGCAGCTTGGGAGGCAGGGGGCAAGATACGCAGTATTTT.

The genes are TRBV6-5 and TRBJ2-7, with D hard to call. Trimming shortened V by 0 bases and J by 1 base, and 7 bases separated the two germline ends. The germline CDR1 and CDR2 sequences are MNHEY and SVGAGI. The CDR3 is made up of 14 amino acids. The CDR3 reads CASSYSAGSYEQYF. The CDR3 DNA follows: TGTGCCAGCAGTTACTCTGCAGGATCCTACGAGCAGTACTTC.

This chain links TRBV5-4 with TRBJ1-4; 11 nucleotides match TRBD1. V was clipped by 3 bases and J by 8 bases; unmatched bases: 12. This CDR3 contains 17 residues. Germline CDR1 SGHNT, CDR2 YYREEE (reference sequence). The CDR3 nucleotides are TGTGCCAGCAGCTCGGCCCGGGACAGGGGGGAAGGCGAAAAACTGTTTTTT. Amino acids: CASSSARDRGEGEKLFF.

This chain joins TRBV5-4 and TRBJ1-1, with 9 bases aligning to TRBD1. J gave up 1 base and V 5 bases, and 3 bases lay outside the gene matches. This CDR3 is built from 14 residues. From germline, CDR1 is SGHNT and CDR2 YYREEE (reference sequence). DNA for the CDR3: TGTGCCAGCAGGACAGGGGGTAGGAACACTGAAGCTTTCTTT. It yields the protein CASRTGGRNTEAFF.

As DNA, the CDR3 is TGCGCCAGCAGCCAAGAACCTGGACTTTATGGCTACACCTTC. The encoded protein is CASSQEPGLYGYTF. V and J are TRBV4-1 and TRBJ1-2; D remains ambiguous. Germline V gene data show CDR1 as MGHRA and CDR2 as YSYEKL. CDR3 length: 14 amino acids. Trimming took off 0 bases at V and 5 bases at J, with 10 bases between the two ends.